This T cell receptor (beta chain) was captured in a study of blood T cell repertoires in COVID-19. Using immunoSEQ multiplex PCR, the repertoire was profiled, and TCRdb retains in-frame clones only, with some absent. The profile shows around 16,000 clones, roughly four fifths of them singletons. This CDR3 contains 16 residues. Germline V gene sequence: CDR1 KGHSH, CDR2 LQKENI. After removal of 1 base from V and 2 bases from J, the junction contained 7 bases not matched to a gene. The sample was peripheral blood. The chain combines TRBV18 with TRBJ2-5; 7 bases match TRBD1. The receptor comes from a man older than 75 with active COVID-19. CDR3 in amino acids: CASSPLTGQTQETQYF. CDR3 DNA: TGTGCCAGCTCACCACTTACGGGACAGACACAAGAGACCCAGTACTTC.